This entry is about one T cell receptor beta chain. Between the trimmed V and J ends, which lost 0 bases and 0 bases, there was a span of 9 bases. This CDR3 comprises 16 residues. CDR1 MNHEY and CDR2 SVGAGI come from the germline V gene. One entry per CDR3 protein, called by TCRdb with MiXCR from the RT-PCR reads. The data show about 680,000 distinct CDR3 sequences, 14% seen once. This clonotype was obtained from a female donor in good health, serving as a healthy control. The specimen sequenced was memory CD4+ T cells from blood. V and J are TRBV6-5 and TRBJ1-3; perhaps TRBD1 as D (5 bases). CDR3: CASSYSTASSGNTIYF. The CDR3 nucleotides are TGTGCCAGCAGTTACTCGACAGCTAGCTCTGGAAACACCATATATTTT.